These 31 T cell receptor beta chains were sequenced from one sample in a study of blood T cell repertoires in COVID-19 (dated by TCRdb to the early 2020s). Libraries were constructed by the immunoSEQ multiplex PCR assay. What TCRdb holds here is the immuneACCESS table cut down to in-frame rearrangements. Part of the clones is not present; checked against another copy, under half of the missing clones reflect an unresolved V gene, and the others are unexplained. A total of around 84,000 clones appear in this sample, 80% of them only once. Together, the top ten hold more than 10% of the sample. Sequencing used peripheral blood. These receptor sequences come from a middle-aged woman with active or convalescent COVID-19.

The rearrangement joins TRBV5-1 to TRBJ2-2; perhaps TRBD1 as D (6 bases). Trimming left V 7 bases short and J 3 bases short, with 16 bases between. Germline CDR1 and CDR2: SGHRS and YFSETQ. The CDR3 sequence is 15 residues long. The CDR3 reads CASQAMGADTGELFF. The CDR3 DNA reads TGCGCCAGCCAAGCGATGGGGGCGGACACCGGGGAGCTGTTTTTT.

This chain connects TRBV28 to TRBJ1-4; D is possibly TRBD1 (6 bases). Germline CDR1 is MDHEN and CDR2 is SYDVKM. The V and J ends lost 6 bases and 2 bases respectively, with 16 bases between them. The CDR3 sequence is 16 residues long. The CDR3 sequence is CASRSYRGATNEKLFF. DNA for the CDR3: TGTGCCAGCAGGTCCTACCGGGGGGCTACTAATGAAAAACTGTTTTTT. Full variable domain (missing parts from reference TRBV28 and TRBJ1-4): DVKVTQSSRYLVKRTGEKVFLECVQDMDHENMFWYRQDPGLGLRLIYFSYDVKMKEKGDIPEGYSVSREKKERFSLILESASTNQTSMYLCASRSYRGATNEKLFFGSGTQLSVL.

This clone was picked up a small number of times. The CDR3 DNA reads as TGTGCCAGCAGCTACAAGACAGGGACTGGAAACACCATATATTTT. Its translation is CASSYKTGTGNTIYF. This chain links TRBV5-6 with TRBJ1-3; 7 bases line up with TRBD1. CDR3 size: 15 residues. V shed 3 bases and J 2 bases; nucleotides not matched to a gene: 5. Germline V lookup: CDR1 SGHDT, CDR2 YYEEEE. Complete variable domain (other parts from reference TRBV5-6 and TRBJ1-3): DAGVTQSPTHLIKTRGQQVTLRCSPKSGHDTVSWYQQALGQGPQFIFQYYEEEERQRGNFPDRFSGHQFPNYSSELNVNALLLGDSALYLCASSYKTGTGNTIYFGEGSWLTVV.

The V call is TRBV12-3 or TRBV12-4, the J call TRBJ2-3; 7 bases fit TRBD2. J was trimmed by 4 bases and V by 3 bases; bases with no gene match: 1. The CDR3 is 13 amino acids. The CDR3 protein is CASSLAGADTQYF. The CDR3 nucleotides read TGTGCCAGCAGTTTGGCGGGAGCAGATACGCAGTATTTT.

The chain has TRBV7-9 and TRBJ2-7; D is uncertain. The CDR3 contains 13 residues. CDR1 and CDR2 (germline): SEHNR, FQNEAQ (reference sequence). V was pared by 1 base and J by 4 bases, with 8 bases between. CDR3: CASSLGSVYEQYF. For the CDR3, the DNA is TGTGCCAGCAGCTTAGGGTCAGTTTACGAGCAGTACTTC.

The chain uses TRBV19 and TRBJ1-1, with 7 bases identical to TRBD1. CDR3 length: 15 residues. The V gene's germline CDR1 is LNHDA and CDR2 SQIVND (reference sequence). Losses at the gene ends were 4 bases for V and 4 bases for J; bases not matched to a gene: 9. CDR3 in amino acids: CASSNDRQGRTEAFF. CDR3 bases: TGTGCCAGTAGTAATGATAGACAGGGACGCACTGAAGCTTTCTTT.

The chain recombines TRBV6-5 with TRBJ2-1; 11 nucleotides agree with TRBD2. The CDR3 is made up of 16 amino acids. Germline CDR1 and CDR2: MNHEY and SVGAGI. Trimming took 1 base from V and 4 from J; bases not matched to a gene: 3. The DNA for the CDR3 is TGTGCCAGCAGTTACTTGACTAGCGGGGAGTACAATGAGCAGTTCTTC. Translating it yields CASSYLTSGEYNEQFF.

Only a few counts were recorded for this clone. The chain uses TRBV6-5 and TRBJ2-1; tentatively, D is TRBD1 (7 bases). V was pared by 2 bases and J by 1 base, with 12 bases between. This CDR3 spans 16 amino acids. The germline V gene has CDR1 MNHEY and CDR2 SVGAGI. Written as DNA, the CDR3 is TGTGCCAGCAGTTACCTGACAGGGAGGTCCTACAATGAGCAGTTCTTC. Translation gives CASSYLTGRSYNEQFF.

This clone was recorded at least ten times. In DNA form, the CDR3 reads TGTGCCAGCAGCCGGGGGAACACTGAAGCTTTCTTT. Residues: CASSRGNTEAFF. The chain joins TRBV11-2 to TRBJ1-1, with D hard to call. V lost 5 bases, J lost 1 base, and 5 bases lay in between. The CDR3 runs to 12 residues. Germline CDR1 SGHAT, CDR2 FQNNGV.

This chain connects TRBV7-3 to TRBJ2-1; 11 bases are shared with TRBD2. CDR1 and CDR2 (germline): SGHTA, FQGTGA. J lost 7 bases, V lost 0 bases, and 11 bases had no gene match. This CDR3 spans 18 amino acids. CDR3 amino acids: CASSLTFTGLAVKNEQFF. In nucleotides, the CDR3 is TGTGCCAGCAGCTTAACTTTTACGGGACTAGCGGTTAAAAATGAGCAGTTCTTC.

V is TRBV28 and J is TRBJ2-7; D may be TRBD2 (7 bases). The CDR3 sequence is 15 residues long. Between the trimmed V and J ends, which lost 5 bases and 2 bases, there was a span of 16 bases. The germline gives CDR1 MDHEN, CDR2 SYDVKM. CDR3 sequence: CASSNGGLAAYEQYF. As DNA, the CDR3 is TGTGCCAGCAGTAACGGGGGGCTAGCGGCCTACGAGCAGTACTTC.

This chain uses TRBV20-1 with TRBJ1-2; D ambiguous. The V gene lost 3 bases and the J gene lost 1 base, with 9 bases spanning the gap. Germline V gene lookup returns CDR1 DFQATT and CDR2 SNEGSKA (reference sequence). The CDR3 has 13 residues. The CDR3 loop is CSASLRDNYGYTF. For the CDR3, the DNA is TGCAGTGCTAGTCTCCGAGATAACTATGGCTACACCTTC.

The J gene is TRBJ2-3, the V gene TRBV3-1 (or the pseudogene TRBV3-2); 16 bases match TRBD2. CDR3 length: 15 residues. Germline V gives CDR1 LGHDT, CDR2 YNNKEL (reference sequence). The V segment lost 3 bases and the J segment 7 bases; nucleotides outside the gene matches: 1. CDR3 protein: CASSQGLAGGHTQYF. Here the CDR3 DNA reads TGTGCCAGCAGCCAGGGACTAGCGGGAGGGCATACGCAGTATTTT.

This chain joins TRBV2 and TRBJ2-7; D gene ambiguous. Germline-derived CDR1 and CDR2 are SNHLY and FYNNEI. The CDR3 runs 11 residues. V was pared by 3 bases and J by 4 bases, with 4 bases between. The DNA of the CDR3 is TGTGCCAGCAGTGATAGATACGAGCAGTACTTC. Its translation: CASSDRYEQYF.

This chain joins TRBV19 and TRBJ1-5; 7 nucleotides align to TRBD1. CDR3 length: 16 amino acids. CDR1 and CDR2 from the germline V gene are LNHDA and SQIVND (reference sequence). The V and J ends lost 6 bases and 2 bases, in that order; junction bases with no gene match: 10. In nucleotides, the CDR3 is TGTGCCAGTAGCGAGAGGGGGCAGGGAGGCAATCAGCCCCAGCATTTT. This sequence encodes CASSERGQGGNQPQHF.

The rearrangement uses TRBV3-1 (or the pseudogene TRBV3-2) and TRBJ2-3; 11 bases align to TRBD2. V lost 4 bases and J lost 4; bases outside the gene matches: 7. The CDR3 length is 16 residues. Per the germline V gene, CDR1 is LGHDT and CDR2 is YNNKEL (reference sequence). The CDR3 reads CASSRLPSGRSDTQYF. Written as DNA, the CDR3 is TGTGCCAGCAGCCGCCTTCCTAGCGGGAGGTCAGATACGCAGTATTTT.

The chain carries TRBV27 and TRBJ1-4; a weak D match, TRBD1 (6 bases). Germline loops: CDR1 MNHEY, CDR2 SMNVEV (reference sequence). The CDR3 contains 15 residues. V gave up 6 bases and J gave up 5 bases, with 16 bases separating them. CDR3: CASRSDRSRNEKLFF. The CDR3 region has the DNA TGTGCCAGCAGGTCCGACAGGTCCCGAAATGAAAAACTGTTTTTT.

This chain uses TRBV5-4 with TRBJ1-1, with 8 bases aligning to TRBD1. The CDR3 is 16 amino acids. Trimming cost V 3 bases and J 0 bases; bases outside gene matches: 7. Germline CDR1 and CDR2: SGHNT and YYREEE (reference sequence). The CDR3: CASSSAGGRMNTEAFF. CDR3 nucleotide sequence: TGTGCCAGCAGCTCTGCAGGGGGCAGAATGAACACTGAAGCTTTCTTT.

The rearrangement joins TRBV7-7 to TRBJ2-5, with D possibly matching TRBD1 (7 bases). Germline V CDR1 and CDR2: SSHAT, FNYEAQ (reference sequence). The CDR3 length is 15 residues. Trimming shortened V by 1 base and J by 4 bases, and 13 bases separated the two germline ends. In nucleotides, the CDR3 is TGTGCCAGCAGCTTAGTACAGGGGAGGCGAGAGACCCAGTACTTC. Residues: CASSLVQGRRETQYF.

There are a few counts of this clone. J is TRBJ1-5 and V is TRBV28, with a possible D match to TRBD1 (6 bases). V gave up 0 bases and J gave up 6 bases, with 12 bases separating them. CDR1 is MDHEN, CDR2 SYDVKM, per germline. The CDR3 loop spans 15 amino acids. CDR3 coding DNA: TGTGCCAGCAGTTTATGGGCCCAGGGGTCTCAGCCCCAGCATTTT. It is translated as CASSLWAQGSQPQHF.

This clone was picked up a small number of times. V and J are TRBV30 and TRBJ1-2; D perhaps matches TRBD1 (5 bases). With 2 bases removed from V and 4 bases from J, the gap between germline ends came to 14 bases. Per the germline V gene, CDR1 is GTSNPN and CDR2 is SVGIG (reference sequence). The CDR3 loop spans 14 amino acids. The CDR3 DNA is TGTGCCTGGAGTTCGCCTCAGGGCGGCTATGGCTACACCTTC. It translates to CAWSSPQGGYGYTF.

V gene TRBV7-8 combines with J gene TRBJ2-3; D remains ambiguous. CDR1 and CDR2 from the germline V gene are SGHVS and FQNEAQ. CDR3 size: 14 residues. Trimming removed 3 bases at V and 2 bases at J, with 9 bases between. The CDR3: CASSFQSYTDTQYF. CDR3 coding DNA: TGTGCCAGCAGCTTCCAATCCTACACAGATACGCAGTATTTT.

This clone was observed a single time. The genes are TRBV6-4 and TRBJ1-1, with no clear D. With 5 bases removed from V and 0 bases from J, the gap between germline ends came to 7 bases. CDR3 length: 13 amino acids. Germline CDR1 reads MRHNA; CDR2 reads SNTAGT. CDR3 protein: CASSLEMNTEAFF. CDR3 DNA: TGTGCCAGCAGTCTAGAAATGAACACTGAAGCTTTCTTT.

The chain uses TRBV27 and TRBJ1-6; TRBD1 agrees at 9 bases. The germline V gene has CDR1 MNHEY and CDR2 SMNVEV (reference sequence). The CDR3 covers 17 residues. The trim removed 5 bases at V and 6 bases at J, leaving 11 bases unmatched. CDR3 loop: CASSLRDRVLSNSPLHF. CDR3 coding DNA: TGTGCCAGCAGTCTCCGGGACAGGGTCCTCTCTAATTCACCCCTCCACTTT.

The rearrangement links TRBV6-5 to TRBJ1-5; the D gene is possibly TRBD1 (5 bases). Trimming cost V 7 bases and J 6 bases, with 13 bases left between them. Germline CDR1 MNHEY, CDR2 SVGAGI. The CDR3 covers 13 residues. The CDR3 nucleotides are TGTGCCAGCAAGCAGGGTGAGCGTCAGCCCCAGCATTTT. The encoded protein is CASKQGERQPQHF.

The CDR3 sequence: CAISESIGTGPYTF. CDR3 sequence (DNA): TGTGCCATCAGTGAGTCAATAGGGACAGGGCCCTACACCTTC. This chain connects TRBV10-3 to TRBJ1-2; the match to TRBD1 covers 9 bases. J gave up 10 bases and V 0 bases, and 6 bases lay outside the gene matches. The length of the CDR3 is 14 residues. CDR1 is ENHRY and CDR2 is SYGVKD in the germline V gene.

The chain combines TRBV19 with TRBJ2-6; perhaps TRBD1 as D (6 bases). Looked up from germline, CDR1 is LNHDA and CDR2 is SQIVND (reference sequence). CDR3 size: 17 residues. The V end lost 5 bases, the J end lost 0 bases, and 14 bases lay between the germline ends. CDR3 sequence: CASSPLDRLSGANVLTF. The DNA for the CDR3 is TGTGCCAGTAGTCCCTTGGACAGACTCTCTGGGGCCAACGTCCTGACTTTC.

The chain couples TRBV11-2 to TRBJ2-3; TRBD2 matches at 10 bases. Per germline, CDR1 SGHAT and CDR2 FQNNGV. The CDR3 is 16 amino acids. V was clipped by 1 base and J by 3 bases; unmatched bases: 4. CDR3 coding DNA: TGTGCCAGCAGCTTAGGGGTAGCGGGGGGTACAGATACGCAGTATTTT. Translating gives CASSLGVAGGTDTQYF.

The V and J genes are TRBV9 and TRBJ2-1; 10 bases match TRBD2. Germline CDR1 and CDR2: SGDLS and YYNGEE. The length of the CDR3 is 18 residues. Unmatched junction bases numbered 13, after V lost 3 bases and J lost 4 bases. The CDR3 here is CASSDLAGDTSPYNEQFF. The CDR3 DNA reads TGTGCCAGCAGCGATCTAGCGGGGGATACCTCTCCTTACAATGAGCAGTTCTTC.

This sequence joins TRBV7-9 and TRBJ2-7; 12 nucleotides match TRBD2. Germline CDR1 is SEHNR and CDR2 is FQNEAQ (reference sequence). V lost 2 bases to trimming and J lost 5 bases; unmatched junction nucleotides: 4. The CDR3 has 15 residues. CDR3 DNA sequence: TGTGCCAGCAGCTTATCTAGCGGGAGGGTGAACGAGCAGTACTTC. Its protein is CASSLSSGRVNEQYF.

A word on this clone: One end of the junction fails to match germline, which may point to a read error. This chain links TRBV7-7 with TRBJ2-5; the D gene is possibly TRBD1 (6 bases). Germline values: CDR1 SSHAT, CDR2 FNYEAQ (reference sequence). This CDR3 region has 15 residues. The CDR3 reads CASSLGTGLEETQYF. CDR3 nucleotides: TGTGCTAGCAGCTTGGGAACAGGGCTGGAGGAGACCCAGTACTTC.